Below are 13 T cell receptor beta chains sequenced from a single sample in a study of T cell repertoires in cytomegalovirus infection. TCRdb recomputed calls from the reads with MiXCR, one row per CDR3 protein. The sample records about 180,000 distinct CDR3 sequences, around an eighth being singletons. Sequencing was performed on PBMCs. These receptors all come from a human donor in good health (CMV status not recorded). Some clones in this sample may be carry-over from other donors' samples.

The genes are TRBV24-1 and TRBJ2-2; D might be TRBD1 or TRBD2, each matching 5 bases. Germline V gene sequence: CDR1 KGHDR, CDR2 SFDVKD. The CDR3 spans 13 residues. The ends were cut back, 10 bases at V and 4 bases at J, with 12 bases in the middle. For the CDR3, the DNA is TGTGCCACAAAGGGACGAAGCACCGGGGAGCTGTTTTTT. This translates into CATKGRSTGELFF.

CDR3 sequence reads: CASSLQDIYGYTF. DNA of the CDR3: TGTGCCAGCAGCTTGCAGGATATCTATGGCTACACCTTC. This chain links TRBV7-9 with TRBJ1-2; D gene ambiguous. The CDR3 consists of 13 residues. V was trimmed by 3 bases and J by 4 bases, leaving 9 bases between them. Per the germline V gene, CDR1 is SEHNR and CDR2 is FQNEAQ (reference sequence).

To note about this clonotype: A much larger clone sits a single nucleotide away, making a read error possible. This sequence joins TRBV28 and TRBJ2-1; 8 positions match TRBD2. CDR1 is MDHEN, CDR2 SYDVKM, per germline. There are 15 residues in the CDR3. The CDR3 spells CASSPAPGLEGAGLF. In nucleotides, the CDR3 is TGTGCCAGCAGTCCCGCCCCGGGACTAGAGGGAGCCGGGCTCTTC.

There are many counts of this clonotype. CDR3 amino acids: CASSLMRAGELFF. Here the CDR3 DNA reads TGTGCCAGCAGTTTAATGAGGGCCGGGGAGCTGTTTTTT. The chain employs TRBV28 and TRBJ2-2; D possibly corresponds to TRBD2 (5 bases). Germline V CDR1 and CDR2: MDHEN, SYDVKM. The ends were cut back, 2 bases at V and 6 bases at J, with 7 bases in the middle. This CDR3 comprises 13 residues.

This clonotype has only a few counts. The CDR3, as DNA: TGCAGCGCTTGTCCGACAGCGATCTCTGAAGCTTTCTTT. This codes for CSACPTAISEAFF. This chain links TRBV29-1 with TRBJ1-1; perhaps TRBD1 as D (5 bases). The ends were cut back, 7 bases at V and 6 bases at J, with 18 bases in the middle. The CDR3 spans 13 residues. From germline, CDR1 is SQVTM and CDR2 ANQGSEA.

The sample holds many counts of this clonotype. The chain carries TRBV12-3 or TRBV12-4 and TRBJ2-3; D is unclear. The CDR3 length is 14 residues. V was shortened by 3 bases and J by 4 bases, with 11 bases between the two germline ends. The CDR3 loop reads CASSFRSNSDTQYF. DNA of the CDR3: TGTGCCAGCAGTTTTAGGTCGAATTCAGATACGCAGTATTTT.

This clonotype was seen repeatedly, ten times or more. V and J are TRBV7-2 and TRBJ2-7, with TRBD1 identical over 8 bases. The CDR3 loop spans 14 amino acids. In germline, CDR1 is SGHTA, CDR2 FQGNSA. V shed 1 base and J 4 bases; nucleotides not matched to a gene: 3. This CDR3 reads CASSLGTGNYEQYF. CDR3 sequence (DNA): TGTGCCAGCAGCTTAGGGACAGGGAATTACGAGCAGTACTTC.

This clonotype was picked up a small number of times. Germline is not matched at one junction end, which may reflect a read error. V gene TRBV2 combines with J gene TRBJ1-2, with D tentatively TRBD1 (5 bases). Germline V CDR1 and CDR2: SNHLY, FYNNEI. The CDR3 is 13 amino acids. CDR3 coding DNA: TGTGCCAGCAGTGCCGCTGGCGGGGGGGGAATCCTGTTC. This gives the protein CASSAAGGGGILF.

In its sample, this clonotype was seen many times. The rearrangement uses TRBV6-1 and TRBJ2-5, with D possibly matching TRBD2 (5 bases). Trimming removed 10 bases at V and 5 bases at J, with 14 bases between. Per the germline V gene, CDR1 is MNHNS and CDR2 is SASEGT. CDR3 length equals 12 residues. The CDR3 loop is CAKEGAVETQYF. The DNA for the CDR3 is TGTGCCAAAGAGGGAGCCGTGGAGACCCAGTACTTC.

This chain links TRBV5-4 with TRBJ2-1, with 10 bases matching TRBD2. V was clipped by 3 bases and J by 6 bases; unmatched bases: 3. Looked up from germline, CDR1 is SGHNT and CDR2 is YYREEE (reference sequence). The CDR3 length is 14 residues. The CDR3 DNA is TGTGCCAGCAGCTCTAGCGGGGGTATCAATGAGCAGTTCTTC. It translates to CASSSSGGINEQFF.

This clonotype has a count of ten or more. The CDR3 DNA reads as TGCGCCAGCAGAGCGGGGTCGAACACTGAAGCTTTCTTT. Protein sequence: CASRAGSNTEAFF. V gene TRBV10-1 combines with J gene TRBJ1-1; D is ambiguous. CDR1 and CDR2 from the germline V gene are WNHNN and SYGVQD (reference sequence). Trimming cost V 6 bases and J 1 base, with 9 bases left between them. This CDR3 has 13 amino acids.

There are a few counts of this clonotype. The chain recombines TRBV29-1 with TRBJ1-1; TRBD1 might be the D (6 bases). Germline CDR1 reads SQVTM; CDR2 reads ANQGSEA. This CDR3 comprises 15 residues. V lost 1 base and J 2 bases, leaving 14 bases between the germline ends. CDR3 loop: CSVEAADRINTEAFF. CDR3 nucleotide sequence: TGCAGCGTTGAAGCGGCAGACAGGATTAACACTGAAGCTTTCTTT.

This clonotype was recorded at least ten times. V is TRBV19 and J is TRBJ1-5; no firm D call. This CDR3 is built from 16 residues. Germline values: CDR1 LNHDA, CDR2 SQIVND (reference sequence). Trimming shortened V by 4 bases and J by 0 bases, and 13 bases separated the two germline ends. CDR3 protein: CASSNTRSGSNQPQHF. The CDR3 bases are TGTGCCAGTAGTAATACCCGGAGCGGTAGCAATCAGCCCCAGCATTTT.